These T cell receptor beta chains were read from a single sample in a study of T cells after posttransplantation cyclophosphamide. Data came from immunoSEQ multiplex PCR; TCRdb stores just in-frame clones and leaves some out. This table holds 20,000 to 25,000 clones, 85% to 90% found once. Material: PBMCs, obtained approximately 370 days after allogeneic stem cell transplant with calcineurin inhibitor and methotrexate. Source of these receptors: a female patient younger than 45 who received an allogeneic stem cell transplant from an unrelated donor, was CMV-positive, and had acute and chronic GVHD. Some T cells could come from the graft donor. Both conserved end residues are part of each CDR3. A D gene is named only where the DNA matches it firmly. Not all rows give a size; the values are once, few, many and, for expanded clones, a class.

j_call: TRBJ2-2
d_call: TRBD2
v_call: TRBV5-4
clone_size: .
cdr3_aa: CASSLGLREGNTGELFF
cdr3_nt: TGTGCCAGCAGCTTGGGTTTAAGGGAGGGGAACACCGGGGAGCTGTTTTTT

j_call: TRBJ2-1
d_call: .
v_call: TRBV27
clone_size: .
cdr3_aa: CASSPQSFEQFF
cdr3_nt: TGTGCCAGCAGTCCGCAGTCGTTTGAGCAGTTCTTC

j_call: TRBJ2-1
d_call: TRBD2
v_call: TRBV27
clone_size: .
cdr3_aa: CASARAGDRHEQFF
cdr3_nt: TGTGCCAGCGCGAGAGCGGGAGATAGGCATGAGCAGTTCTTC

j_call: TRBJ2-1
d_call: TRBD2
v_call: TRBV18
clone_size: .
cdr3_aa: CASSPPIFEREGQNEQFF
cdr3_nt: TGTGCCAGCTCACCACCTATATTTGAGCGGGAGGGCCAGAATGAGCAGTTCTTC

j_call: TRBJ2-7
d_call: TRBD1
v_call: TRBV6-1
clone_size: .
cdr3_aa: CASSDRGITYEQYF
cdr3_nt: TGTGCCAGCAGTGACAGGGGGATTACCTACGAGCAGTACTTC

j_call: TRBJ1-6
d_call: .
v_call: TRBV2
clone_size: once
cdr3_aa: CASRGSLNSPLHF
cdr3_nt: TGTGCCAGCAGGGGGAGTCTTAATTCACCCCTCCACTTT

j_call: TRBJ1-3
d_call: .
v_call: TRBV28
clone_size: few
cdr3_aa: CASSPGGGPSGNTIYF
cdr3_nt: TGTGCCAGCAGCCCGGGAGGGGGGCCGTCTGGAAACACCATATATTTT

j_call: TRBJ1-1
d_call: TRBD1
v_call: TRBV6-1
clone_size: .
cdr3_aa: CACSGGTGVTNTEAFF
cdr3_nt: TGTGCCTGCAGTGGAGGGACAGGGGTAACGAACACTGAAGCTTTCTTT

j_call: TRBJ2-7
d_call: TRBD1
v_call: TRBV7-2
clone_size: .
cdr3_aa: CASSLSRDRGSEQYF
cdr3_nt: TGTGCCAGCAGCTTGTCTCGGGACAGGGGCTCCGAGCAGTACTTC

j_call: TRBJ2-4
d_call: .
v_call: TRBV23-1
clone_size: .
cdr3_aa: CARGPPRRVGLAKNIQYF
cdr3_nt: TGCGCCAGAGGCCCCCCCCGGCGGGTGGGTTTAGCCAAAAACATTCAGTACTTC

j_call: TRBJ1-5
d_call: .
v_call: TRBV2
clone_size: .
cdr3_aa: CASSGVGEGQPQHF
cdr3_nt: TGTGCCAGCAGTGGGGTGGGGGAGGGACAGCCCCAGCATTTT

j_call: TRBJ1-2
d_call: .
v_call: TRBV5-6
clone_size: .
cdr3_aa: CASSLGRALYGYTF
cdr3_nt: TGTGCCAGCAGCTTAGGCAGGGCCCTCTATGGCTACACCTTC

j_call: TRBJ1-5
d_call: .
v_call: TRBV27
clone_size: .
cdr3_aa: CASSLQGLGNQPQHF
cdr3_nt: TGTGCCAGCAGTCTCCAGGGATTGGGCAATCAGCCCCAGCATTTT

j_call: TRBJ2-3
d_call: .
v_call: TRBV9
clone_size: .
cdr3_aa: CASSVSLQTDTQYF
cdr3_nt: TGTGCCAGCAGCGTATCTCTCCAGACAGATACGCAGTATTTT

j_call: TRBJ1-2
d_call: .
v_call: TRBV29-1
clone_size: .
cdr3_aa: CSASYAGGYTF
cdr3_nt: TGCAGCGCTTCTTACGCCGGGGGCTACACCTTC

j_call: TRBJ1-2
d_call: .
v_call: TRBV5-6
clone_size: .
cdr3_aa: CASSLAGGNYGYTF
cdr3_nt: TGTGCCAGCAGCTTGGCGGGGGGAAACTATGGCTACACCTTC

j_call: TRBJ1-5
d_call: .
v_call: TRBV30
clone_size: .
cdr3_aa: CAWQQGSNQPQHF
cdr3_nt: TGTGCCTGGCAACAGGGTAGCAATCAGCCCCAGCATTTT